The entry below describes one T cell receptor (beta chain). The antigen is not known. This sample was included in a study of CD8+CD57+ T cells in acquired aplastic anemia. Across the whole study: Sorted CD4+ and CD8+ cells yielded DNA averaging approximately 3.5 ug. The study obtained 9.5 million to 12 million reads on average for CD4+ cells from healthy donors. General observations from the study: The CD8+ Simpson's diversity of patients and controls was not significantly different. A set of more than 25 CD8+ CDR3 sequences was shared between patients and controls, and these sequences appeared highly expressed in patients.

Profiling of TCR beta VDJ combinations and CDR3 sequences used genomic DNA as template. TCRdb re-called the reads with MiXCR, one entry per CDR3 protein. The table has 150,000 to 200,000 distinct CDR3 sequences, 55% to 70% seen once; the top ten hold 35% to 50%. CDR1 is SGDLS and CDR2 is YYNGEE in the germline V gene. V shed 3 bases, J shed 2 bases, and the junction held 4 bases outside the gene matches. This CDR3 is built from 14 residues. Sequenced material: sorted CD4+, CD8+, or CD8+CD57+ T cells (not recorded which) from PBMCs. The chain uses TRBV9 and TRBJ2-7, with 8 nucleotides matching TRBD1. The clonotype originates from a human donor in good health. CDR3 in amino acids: CASSEGQVAYEQYF. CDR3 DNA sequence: TGTGCCAGCAGCGAGGGACAGGTGGCCTACGAGCAGTACTTC.